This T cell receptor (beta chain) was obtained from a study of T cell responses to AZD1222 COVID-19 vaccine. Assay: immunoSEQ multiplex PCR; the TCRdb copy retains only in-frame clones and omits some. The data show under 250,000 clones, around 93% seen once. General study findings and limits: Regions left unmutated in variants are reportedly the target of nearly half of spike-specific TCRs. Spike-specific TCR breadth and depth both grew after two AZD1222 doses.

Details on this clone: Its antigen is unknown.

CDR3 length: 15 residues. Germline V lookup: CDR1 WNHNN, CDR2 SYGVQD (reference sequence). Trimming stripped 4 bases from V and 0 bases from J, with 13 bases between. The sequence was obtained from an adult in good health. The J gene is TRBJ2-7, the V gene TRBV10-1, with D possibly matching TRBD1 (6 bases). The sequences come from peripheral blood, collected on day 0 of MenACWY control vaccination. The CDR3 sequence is CASSGSGQSSYEQYF. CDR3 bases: TGCGCCAGCAGTGGTTCCGGACAGAGCTCCTACGAGCAGTACTTC.